This TCR beta chain was recovered during a study of blood T cell repertoires in COVID-19. The repertoire was sequenced with immunoSEQ multiplex PCR; TCRdb's copy has only in-frame clones and lacks some. The profile covers 200,000 to 250,000 clones, with roughly 87% appearing a single time and approximately 7.3% taken by the ten largest. This clone was seen a single time. The sample consisted of PBMCs or T cells enriched from blood (not recorded which). This TCR was recovered from a man younger than 45 in a cohort exposed to, infected with or recovered from COVID-19 (not recorded which).

CDR3 nucleotide sequence: TGTGCCAGCAGCCAAGTGGACGGACTAGCGGGGAACGAGCAGTACTTC. It encodes CASSQVDGLAGNEQYF. The rearrangement links TRBV4-2 to TRBJ2-7; 12 bases align to TRBD2. V trimming: 1 base; J trimming: 5 bases; junction bases outside the gene matches: 6. CDR1 and CDR2 (germline): LGHNA, YNFKEQ. This CDR3 is built from 16 residues.